The 3 T cell receptor beta chains listed next were all sequenced from one sample in a study of cytotoxic CD8 clonotypes in ibrutinib-treated CLL. Only in-frame clones appear in the TCRdb table, and some are missing; sequencing was by immunoSEQ multiplex PCR. The sample holds some 25,000 clones, 78% seen once. The specimen was PBMCs, collected before ibrutinib treatment. The receptors derive from a human donor with chronic lymphocytic leukemia.

This clone was found a few times. This chain links TRBV28 with TRBJ2-2; weak D call: TRBD1 (6 bases). Germline V gives CDR1 MDHEN, CDR2 SYDVKM. V lost 2 bases to trimming and J lost 4 bases, with 8 bases between them. CDR3 length: 14 residues. CDR3 sequence reads: CASSLQGPTGELFF. CDR3 DNA: TGTGCCAGCAGTTTACAGGGGCCCACCGGGGAGCTGTTTTTT.

The chain employs TRBV5-4 and TRBJ2-7; D might be TRBD1 (6 bases). V was shortened by 1 base and J by 3 bases, with 11 bases between the two germline ends. CDR1 SGHNT and CDR2 YYREEE come from the germline V gene (reference sequence). This CDR3 is 14 amino acids long. This CDR3 reads CASSLWGRGYEQYF. The CDR3 region has the DNA TGTGCCAGCAGCTTGTGGGGGCGCGGCTACGAGCAGTACTTC.

This clone occurred a few times. The chain combines TRBV9 with TRBJ2-5; either TRBD1 or TRBD2 may supply D (5 bases each). The CDR3 is 15 amino acids. From germline, CDR1 is SGDLS and CDR2 YYNGEE. Trimming cost V 0 bases and J 3 bases, with 12 bases left between them. The CDR3 sequence is CASSVAGTGEETQYF. For the CDR3, the DNA is TGTGCCAGCAGCGTAGCAGGGACCGGGGAAGAGACCCAGTACTTC. The variable domain in full, completed from reference TRBV9 and TRBJ2-5, reads DSGVTQTPKHLITATGQRVTLRCSPRSGDLSVYWYQQSLDQGLQFLIQYYNGEERAKGNILERFSAQQFPDLHSELNLSSLELGDSALYFCASSVAGTGEETQYFGPGTRLLVL.